This TCR beta chain appears in the sequencing data of a study of tumor-infiltrating lymphocytes in primary liver carcinoma. Study-wide points: Bulk, unsorted sampling meant CD4+ and CD8+ repertoires went uncompared.

cDNA specific to TCR beta was made from around 530 ng of total RNA, with a constant-region primer employed for priming. Three nested multiplex PCR rounds, a slightly modified ARM-PCR method, built the TCR beta libraries. Forward primers for TRBV1-TRBV30 and a C-beta reverse primer served the first two PCR rounds, at approximately 10 cycles each. From the multiplex PCR reads, TCRdb called clonotypes with MiXCR, one entry per CDR3 protein. Altogether approximately 310,000 distinct CDR3 sequences are present, 50% to 70% being singletons, with the ten largest covering roughly 8.6%. In regard to this clonotype: The antigen is unknown.

This CDR3 spans 18 amino acids. V lost 3 bases, J lost 1 base, and 13 bases stayed unmatched. The germline CDR1 and CDR2 sequences are SGHRS and YFSETQ. Both blood RNA, taken from unsorted whole blood, and germline DNA were extracted. The sample comprised peripheral blood. The V call is TRBV5-1, the J call TRBJ2-4; the match to TRBD2 covers 7 bases. The clonotype originates from a man aged 35 to 55 with primary liver carcinoma and hepatitis B virus infection. The CDR3 nucleotides are TGCGCCAGCAGCTCCGGGACCCCCCTAGCGGTGGCCAAAAACATTCAGTACTTC. This codes for CASSSGTPLAVAKNIQYF. The full variable domain, completed using reference TRBV5-1 and TRBJ2-4, is KAGVTQTPRYLIKTRGQQVTLSCSPISGHRSVSWYQQTPGQGLQFLFEYFSETQRNKGNFPGRFSGRQFSNSRSEMNVSTLELGDSALYLCASSSGTPLAVAKNIQYFGAGTRLSVL.